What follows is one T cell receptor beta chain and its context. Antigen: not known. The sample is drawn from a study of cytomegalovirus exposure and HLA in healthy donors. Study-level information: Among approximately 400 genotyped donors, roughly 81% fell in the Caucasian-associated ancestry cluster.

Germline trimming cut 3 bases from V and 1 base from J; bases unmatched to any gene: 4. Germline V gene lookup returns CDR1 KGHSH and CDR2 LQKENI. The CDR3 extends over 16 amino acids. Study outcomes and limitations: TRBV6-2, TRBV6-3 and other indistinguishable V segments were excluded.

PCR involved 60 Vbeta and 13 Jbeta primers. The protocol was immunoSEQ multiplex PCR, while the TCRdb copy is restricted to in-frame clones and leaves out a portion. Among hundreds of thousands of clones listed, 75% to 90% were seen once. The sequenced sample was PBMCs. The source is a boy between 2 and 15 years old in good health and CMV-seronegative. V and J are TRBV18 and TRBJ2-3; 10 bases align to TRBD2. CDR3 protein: CASSPLAGVGTDTQYF. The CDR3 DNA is TGTGCCAGCTCACCGCTAGCGGGGGTCGGCACAGATACGCAGTATTTT.